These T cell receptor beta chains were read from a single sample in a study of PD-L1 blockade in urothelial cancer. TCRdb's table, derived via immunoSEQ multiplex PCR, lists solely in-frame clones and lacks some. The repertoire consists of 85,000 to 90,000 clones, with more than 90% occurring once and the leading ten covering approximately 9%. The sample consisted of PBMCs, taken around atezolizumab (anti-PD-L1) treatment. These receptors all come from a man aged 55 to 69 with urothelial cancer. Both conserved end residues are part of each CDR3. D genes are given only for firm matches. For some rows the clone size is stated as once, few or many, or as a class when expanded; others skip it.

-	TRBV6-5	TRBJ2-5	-	TGTGCCAGCAGCTCCGGGACAATCGTTGGAGAGACCCAGTACTTC	CASSSGTIVGETQYF
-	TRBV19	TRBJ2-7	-	TGTGCCAGTAGTATGGGACAATCCTACGAGCAGTACTTC	CASSMGQSYEQYF
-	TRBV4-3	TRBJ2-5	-	TGCGCCAGCAGCCAAGGGGGACAACCGGGGGAGACCCAGTACTTC	CASSQGGQPGETQYF
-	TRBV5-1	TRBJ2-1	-	TGCGTCAGCAGCTCGGCCCCGAGCGCGAGCTCCTACAATGAGCAGTTCTTC	CVSSSAPSASSYNEQFF
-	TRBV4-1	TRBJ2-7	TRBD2	TGCGCCAGCAGCCAGGAGTTAGCGGGAGTCTACGAGCAGTACTTC	CASSQELAGVYEQYF
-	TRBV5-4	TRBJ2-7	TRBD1	TGTGCCAGCAGGGAGGGACAGGGAGCCTCCTACGAGCAGTACTTC	CASREGQGASYEQYF
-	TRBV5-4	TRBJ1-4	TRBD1	TGTGCCAGCAGCATTCGACAGGGGGCGGACGAAAAACTGTTTTTT	CASSIRQGADEKLFF
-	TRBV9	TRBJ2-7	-	TGTGCCAGCAGCTCTCTCGAGCAGTACTTC	CASSSLEQYF
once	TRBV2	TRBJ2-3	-	TGTGCCAGCAGTGAAGGGGTCCGGAATGAGCGAGGGTATTTT	CASSEGVRNERGYF
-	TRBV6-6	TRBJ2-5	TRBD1	TGTGCCAGCAGCAGACAGGGGGAGGAGACCCAGTACTTC	CASSRQGEETQYF
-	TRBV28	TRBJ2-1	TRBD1	TGTGCCAGCAGTTCCGCGGGACAGGAACACCACAATGAGCAGTTCTTC	CASSSAGQEHHNEQFF
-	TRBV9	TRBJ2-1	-	TGTGCCAGCGGCAGGTCGGATGAGCAGTTCTTC	CASGRSDEQFF
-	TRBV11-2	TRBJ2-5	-	TGTGCCAGCAGCTTAGTTACAGGGTGGGGAGAGACCCAGTACTTC	CASSLVTGWGETQYF
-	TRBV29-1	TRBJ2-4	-	TGCAGCGGGACAGAGCCGGGGGGCATTCAGTACTTC	CSGTEPGGIQYF
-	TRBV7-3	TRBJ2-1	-	TGTGCCAGCAGAGGAGGAAATGAGCAGTTCTTC	CASRGGNEQFF
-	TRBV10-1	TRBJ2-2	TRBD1	TGCGCCAGCAGTGACCCTCGACAGGGAACGAACACCGGGGAGCTGTTTTTT	CASSDPRQGTNTGELFF
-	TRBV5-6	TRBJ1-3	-	TGTGCCAGCAGTTTACAGGGCCTCTCTGGAAACACCATATATTTT	CASSLQGLSGNTIYF
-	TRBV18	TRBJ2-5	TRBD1	TGTGCCAGCTCACCTCTGGGACAGCAAGAGACCCAGTACTTC	CASSPLGQQETQYF
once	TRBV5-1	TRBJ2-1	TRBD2	TGCGCCAGCAGCTTGGGACTAGCTGGTGATGAGCAGTTCTTC	CASSLGLAGDEQFF
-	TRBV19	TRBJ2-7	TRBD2	TGTGCCAGTAGTACACTAGCGGGGTCTTCCTACGAGCAGTACTTC	CASSTLAGSSYEQYF
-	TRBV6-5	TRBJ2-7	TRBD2	TGTGCCAGCAGTTACTCGGGGCTAGCGGGCCCCTACGAGCAGTACTTC	CASSYSGLAGPYEQYF
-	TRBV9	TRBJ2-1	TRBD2	TGTGCCAGCAGCGTCCAATCTAGCGGGGGGTACAATGAGCAGTTCTTC	CASSVQSSGGYNEQFF
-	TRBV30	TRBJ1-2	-	TGTGCCTGGAGGCGGGGCTCGGGCTATGGCTACACCTTC	CAWRRGSGYGYTF
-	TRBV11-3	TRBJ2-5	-	TGTGCCAGCAGCTTAGATCGTGAGACCCAGTACTTC	CASSLDRETQYF
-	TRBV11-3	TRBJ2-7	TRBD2	TGTGCCAGCAGCCCCACTAGCGGGAGGAGTGGCTACGAGCAGTACTTC	CASSPTSGRSGYEQYF
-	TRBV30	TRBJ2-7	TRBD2	TGTGCCTGGAGTCCAGCGGGGGGGCAGTCCTACGAGCAGTACTTC	CAWSPAGGQSYEQYF
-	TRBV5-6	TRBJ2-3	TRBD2	TGTGCCAGCAGCATGTACGCGGGGGAACACACAGATACGCAGTATTTT	CASSMYAGEHTDTQYF
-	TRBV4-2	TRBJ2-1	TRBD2	TGTGCCAGCAGCCAAAACCCAACGGGACTAGGGGTTCGTGAGCAGTTCTTC	CASSQNPTGLGVREQFF
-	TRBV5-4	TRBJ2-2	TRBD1	TGTGCCAGCAGCTTACAGGGGGCGCGGACCGGGGAGCTGTTTTTT	CASSLQGARTGELFF
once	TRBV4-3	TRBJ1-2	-	TGCGCCAGCAGCCAAGATGTGGGCTCCTATGGCTACACCTTC	CASSQDVGSYGYTF
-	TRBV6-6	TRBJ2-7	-	TGTGCCAGCGGCCCCCGAAACTACGAGCAGTACTTC	CASGPRNYEQYF
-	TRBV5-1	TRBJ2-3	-	TGCGCCAGCAGCCCGGGAGAGGGGATAGATACGCAGTATTTT	CASSPGEGIDTQYF
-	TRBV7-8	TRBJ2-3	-	TGTGCCAGCAGCTCAAGACTAGAAAGCACAGATACGCAGTATTTT	CASSSRLESTDTQYF
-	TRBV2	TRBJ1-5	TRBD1	TGTGCCTCCGAGACAGGGACAACCAGGGCAGGTCAGCCCCAGCATTTT	CASETGTTRAGQPQHF
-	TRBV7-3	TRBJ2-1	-	TGTGCCAGCAGCCCCAAAAGGGGTGAGCAGTTCTTC	CASSPKRGEQFF
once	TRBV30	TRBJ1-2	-	TGTGCCTGGAGTCCGAGGGGGGGCGTTGGCTACACCTTC	CAWSPRGGVGYTF
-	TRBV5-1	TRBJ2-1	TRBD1	TGCGCCAGCAGCTTGGGGGACAGGGGCAATGAGCAGTTCTTC	CASSLGDRGNEQFF
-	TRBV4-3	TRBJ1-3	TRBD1	TGCGCCAGCAGCCACGCGGGACAGGGGGCGTCTGGAAACACCATATATTTT	CASSHAGQGASGNTIYF
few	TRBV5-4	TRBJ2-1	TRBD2	TGTGCCAGCAGCATCTATCTAGCGGGGGGATACAATGAGCAGTTCTTC	CASSIYLAGGYNEQFF
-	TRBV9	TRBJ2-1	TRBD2	TGTGCCAGCAGCGTATCTACGGGGACTAGCGGGGGGGAAAATGAGCAGTTCTTC	CASSVSTGTSGGENEQFF
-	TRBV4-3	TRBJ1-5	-	TGCGCCAGCAGCCAAACTCGGACTAGCTCGTTTCAGCCCCAGCATTTT	CASSQTRTSSFQPQHF
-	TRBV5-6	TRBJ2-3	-	TGTGCCAGCAGCTTCGGGGGCACAGATACGCAGTATTTT	CASSFGGTDTQYF
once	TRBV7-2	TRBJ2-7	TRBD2	TGTGCCAGCAGCCCCCCGGGACTAGGGTTCGCCGAGCAGTACTTC	CASSPPGLGFAEQYF
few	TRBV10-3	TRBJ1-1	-	TGTGCCATCAGTGACAGGGGGAACACTGAAGCTTTCTTT	CAISDRGNTEAFF
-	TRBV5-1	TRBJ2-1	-	TGCGCCAGCAGCTTCCTTGACTGGCCCAATGGGCAGTTCTTC	CASSFLDWPNGQFF
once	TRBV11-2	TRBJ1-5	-	TGTGCCAGCAGCTGGGGCCCCGAGAGGAATCAGCCCCAGCATTTT	CASSWGPERNQPQHF
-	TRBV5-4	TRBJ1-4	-	TGTGCCAGCAGCTTGGCCAAGGGGGATGAAAAACTGTTTTTT	CASSLAKGDEKLFF
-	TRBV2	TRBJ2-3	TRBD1	TGTGCCAGCAGTGAACGACAGGGGGTCACAGATACGCAGTATTTT	CASSERQGVTDTQYF
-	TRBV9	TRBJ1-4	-	TGTGCCAGCAGCGTAGCTGGGGAGGAAAAACTGTTTTTT	CASSVAGEEKLFF
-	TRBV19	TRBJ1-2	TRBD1	TGTGCCAGTAGTGTCATATCCGGGACAGGGGACAACTATGGCTACACCTTC	CASSVISGTGDNYGYTF
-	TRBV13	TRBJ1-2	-	TGTGCCAGCAGCTTAAATCGCGGGGACTATGGCTACACCTTC	CASSLNRGDYGYTF
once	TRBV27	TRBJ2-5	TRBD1	TGTGCCAGCTGGGACAGTCTCCGGGAGACCCAGTACTTC	CASWDSLRETQYF
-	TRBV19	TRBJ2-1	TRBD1	TGTGCCAGTAGTGACAGGGTGAATGAGCAGTTCTTC	CASSDRVNEQFF
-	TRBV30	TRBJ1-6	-	TGTGCCTGGGCTTCGGGGGGGAATTATAATTCACCCCTCCACTTT	CAWASGGNYNSPLHF
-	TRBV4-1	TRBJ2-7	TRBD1	TGCGCCAGCAGCCATCCGGGACAGGGGGCGTACGAGCAGTACTTC	CASSHPGQGAYEQYF
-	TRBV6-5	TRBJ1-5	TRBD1	TGTGCCAGCAGGCCGGACAGGGCAAATCAGCCCCAGCATTTT	CASRPDRANQPQHF
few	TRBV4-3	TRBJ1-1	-	TGCGCCAGCAGCCAAGAGGAGGGGTCGAACACTGAAGCTTTCTTT	CASSQEEGSNTEAFF
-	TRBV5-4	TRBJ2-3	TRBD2	TGTGCCAGCAGCTTGTGGTTAGCGGGGGGACTCACAGATACGCAGTATTTT	CASSLWLAGGLTDTQYF